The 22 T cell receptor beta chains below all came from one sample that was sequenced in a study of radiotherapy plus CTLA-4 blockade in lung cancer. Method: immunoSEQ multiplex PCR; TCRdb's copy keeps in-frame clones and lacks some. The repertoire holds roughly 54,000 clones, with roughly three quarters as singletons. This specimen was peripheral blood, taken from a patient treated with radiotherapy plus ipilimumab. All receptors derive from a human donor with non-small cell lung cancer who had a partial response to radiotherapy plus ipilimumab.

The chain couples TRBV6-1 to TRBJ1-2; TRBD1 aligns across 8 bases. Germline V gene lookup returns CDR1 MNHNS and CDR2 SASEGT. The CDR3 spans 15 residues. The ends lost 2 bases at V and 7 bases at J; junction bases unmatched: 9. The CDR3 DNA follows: TGTGCCAGCAGTGAATCAAGGACAGGGTTGTCTGGCTACACCTTC. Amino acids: CASSESRTGLSGYTF.

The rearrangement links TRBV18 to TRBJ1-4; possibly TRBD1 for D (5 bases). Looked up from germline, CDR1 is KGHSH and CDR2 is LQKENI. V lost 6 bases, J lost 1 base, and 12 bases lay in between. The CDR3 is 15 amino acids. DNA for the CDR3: TGTGCCAGCTCGCTTAACGGGGGAACTAATGAAAAACTGTTTTTT. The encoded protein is CASSLNGGTNEKLFF.

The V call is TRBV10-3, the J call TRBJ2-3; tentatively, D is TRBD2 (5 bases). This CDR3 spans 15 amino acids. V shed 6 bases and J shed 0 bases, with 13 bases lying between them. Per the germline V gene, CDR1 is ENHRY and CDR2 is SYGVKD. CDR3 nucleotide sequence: TGTGCCATCAGGAAGAGCGGAGTGAGCACAGATACGCAGTATTTT. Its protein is CAIRKSGVSTDTQYF.

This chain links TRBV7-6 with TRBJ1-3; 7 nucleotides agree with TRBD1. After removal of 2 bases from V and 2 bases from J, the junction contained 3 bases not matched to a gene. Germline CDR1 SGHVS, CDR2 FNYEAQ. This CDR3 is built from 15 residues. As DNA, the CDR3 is TGTGCCAGCAGCTTAAGTACAGGGGCTGGAAACACCATATATTTT. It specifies CASSLSTGAGNTIYF.

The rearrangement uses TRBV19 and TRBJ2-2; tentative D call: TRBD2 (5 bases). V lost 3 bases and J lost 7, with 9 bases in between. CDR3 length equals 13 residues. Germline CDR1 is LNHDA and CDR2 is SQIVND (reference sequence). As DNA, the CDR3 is TGTGCCAGTAGTATTTTCCGGGGCGGGGAGCTGTTTTTT. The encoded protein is CASSIFRGGELFF.

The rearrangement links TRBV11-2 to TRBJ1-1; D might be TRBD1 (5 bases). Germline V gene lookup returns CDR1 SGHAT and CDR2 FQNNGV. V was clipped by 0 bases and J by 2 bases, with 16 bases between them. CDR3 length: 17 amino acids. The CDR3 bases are TGTGCCAGCAGCTTAGATTCTGGAGGGGCTCCCAACACTGAAGCTTTCTTT. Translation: CASSLDSGGAPNTEAFF.

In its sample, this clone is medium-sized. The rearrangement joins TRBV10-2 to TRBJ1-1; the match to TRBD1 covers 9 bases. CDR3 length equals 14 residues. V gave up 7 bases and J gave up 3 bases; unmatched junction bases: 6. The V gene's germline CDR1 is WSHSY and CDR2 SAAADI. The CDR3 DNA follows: TGCGCCAGCACCATACAGGGGGCAGACACTGAAGCTTTCTTT. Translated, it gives CASTIQGADTEAFF.

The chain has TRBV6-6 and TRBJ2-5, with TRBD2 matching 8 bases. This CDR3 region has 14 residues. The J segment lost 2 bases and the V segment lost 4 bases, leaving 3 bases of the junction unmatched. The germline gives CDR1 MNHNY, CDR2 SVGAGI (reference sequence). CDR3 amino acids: CASSSTSAQETQYF. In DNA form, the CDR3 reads TGTGCCAGCAGTTCGACTAGCGCGCAAGAGACCCAGTACTTC.

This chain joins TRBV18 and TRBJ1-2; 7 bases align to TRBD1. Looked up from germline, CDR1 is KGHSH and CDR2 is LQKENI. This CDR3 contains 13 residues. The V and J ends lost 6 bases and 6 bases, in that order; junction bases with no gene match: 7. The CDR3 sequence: CASSPTGNHGYTF. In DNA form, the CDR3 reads TGTGCCAGCTCCCCGACAGGGAACCATGGCTACACCTTC. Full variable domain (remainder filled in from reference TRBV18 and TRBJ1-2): NAGVMQNPRHLVRRRGQEARLRCSPMKGHSHVYWYRQLPEEGLKFMVYLQKENIIDESGMPKERFSAEFPKEGPSILRIQQVVRGDSAAYFCASSPTGNHGYTFGSGTRLTVV.

The CDR3 region is CASSQVAGGGEQYF. For the CDR3, the DNA is TGCGCCAGCAGCCAAGTCGCGGGGGGGGGCGAGCAGTACTTC. V and J are TRBV4-1 and TRBJ2-5, with 9 bases aligning to TRBD2. With the DNA end fitting TRBJ2-7 better, the J assignment may be wrong. The CDR3 has 14 amino acids. Germline V gene data show CDR1 as MGHRA and CDR2 as YSYEKL.

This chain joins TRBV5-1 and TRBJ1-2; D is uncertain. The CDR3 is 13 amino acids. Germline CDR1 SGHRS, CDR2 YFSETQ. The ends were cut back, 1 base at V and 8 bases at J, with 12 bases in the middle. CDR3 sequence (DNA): TGCGCCAGCAGCTTGTCCGGGAAGGGCGGCTACACCTTC. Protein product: CASSLSGKGGYTF.

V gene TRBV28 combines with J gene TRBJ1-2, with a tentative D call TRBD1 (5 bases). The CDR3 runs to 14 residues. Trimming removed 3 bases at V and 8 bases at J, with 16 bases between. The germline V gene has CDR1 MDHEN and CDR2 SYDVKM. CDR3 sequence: CASSLSGDSYGYTF. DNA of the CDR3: TGTGCCAGCAGTTTGTCGGGGGACTCCTACGGCTACACCTTC.

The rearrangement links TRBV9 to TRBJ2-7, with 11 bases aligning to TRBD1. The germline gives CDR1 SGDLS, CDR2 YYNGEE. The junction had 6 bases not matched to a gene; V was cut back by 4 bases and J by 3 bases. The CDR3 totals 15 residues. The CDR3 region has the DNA TGTGCCAGCAGCCTTCGGGACAGGGGGGTCTACGAGCAGTACTTC. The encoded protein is CASSLRDRGVYEQYF.

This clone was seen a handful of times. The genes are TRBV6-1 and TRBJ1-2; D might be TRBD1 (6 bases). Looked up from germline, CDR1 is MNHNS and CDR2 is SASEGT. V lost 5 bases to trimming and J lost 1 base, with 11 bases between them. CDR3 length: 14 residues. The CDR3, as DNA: TGTGCCAGCAGTCAGACAGGTAGTAACTATGGCTACACCTTC. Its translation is CASSQTGSNYGYTF.

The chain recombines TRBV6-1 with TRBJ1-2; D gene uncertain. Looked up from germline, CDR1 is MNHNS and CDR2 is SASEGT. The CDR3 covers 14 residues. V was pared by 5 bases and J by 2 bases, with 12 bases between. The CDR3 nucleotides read TGTGCCAGCAGTCAAGAGATCGGGAACTATGGCTACACCTTC. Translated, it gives CASSQEIGNYGYTF.

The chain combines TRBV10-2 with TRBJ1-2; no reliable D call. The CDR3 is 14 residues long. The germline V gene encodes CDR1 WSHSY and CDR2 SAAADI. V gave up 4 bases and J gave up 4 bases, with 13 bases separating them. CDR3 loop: CASSGLSKSYGYTF. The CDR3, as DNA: TGCGCCAGCAGTGGCCTTTCTAAATCCTATGGCTACACCTTC.

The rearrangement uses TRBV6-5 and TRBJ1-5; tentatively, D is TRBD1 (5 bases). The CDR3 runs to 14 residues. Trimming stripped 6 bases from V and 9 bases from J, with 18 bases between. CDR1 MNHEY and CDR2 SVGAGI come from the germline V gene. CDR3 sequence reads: CASSSRGDFRPQHF. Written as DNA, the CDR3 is TGTGCCAGCAGCTCCCGGGGGGACTTTAGGCCCCAGCATTTT.

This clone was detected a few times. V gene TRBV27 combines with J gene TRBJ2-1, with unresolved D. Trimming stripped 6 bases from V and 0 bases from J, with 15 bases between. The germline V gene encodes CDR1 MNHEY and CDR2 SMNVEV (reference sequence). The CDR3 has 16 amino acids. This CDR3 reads CASSPPRHSSYNEQFF. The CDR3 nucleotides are TGTGCCAGCAGCCCCCCCAGACATAGCTCCTACAATGAGCAGTTCTTC.

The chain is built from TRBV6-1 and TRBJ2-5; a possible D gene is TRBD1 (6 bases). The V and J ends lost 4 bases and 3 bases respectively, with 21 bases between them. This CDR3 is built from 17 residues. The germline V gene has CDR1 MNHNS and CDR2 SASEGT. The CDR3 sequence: CASSGFEGVGAKETQYF. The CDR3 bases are TGTGCCAGCAGTGGATTTGAGGGGGTAGGGGCAAAAGAGACCCAGTACTTC.

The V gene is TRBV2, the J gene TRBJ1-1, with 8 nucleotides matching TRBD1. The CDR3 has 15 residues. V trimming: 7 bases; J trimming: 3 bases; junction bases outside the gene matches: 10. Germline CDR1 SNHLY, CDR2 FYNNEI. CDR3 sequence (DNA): TGTGCCAGCACTCTCCTAGAACAGGGGGACACTGAAGCTTTCTTT. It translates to CASTLLEQGDTEAFF.

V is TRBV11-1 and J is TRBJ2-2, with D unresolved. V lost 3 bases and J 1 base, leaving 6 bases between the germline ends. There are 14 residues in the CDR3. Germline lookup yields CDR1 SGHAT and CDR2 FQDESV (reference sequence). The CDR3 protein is CASSFVMNTGELFF. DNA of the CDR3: TGTGCCAGCAGCTTCGTAATGAACACCGGGGAGCTGTTTTTT.

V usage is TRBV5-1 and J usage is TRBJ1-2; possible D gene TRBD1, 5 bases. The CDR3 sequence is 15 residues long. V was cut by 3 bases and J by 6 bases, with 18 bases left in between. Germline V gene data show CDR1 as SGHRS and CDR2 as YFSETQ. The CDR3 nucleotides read TGCGCCAGCAGCTGGGCCCCGGGCAGGGAAGATGGCTACACCTTC. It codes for CASSWAPGREDGYTF.